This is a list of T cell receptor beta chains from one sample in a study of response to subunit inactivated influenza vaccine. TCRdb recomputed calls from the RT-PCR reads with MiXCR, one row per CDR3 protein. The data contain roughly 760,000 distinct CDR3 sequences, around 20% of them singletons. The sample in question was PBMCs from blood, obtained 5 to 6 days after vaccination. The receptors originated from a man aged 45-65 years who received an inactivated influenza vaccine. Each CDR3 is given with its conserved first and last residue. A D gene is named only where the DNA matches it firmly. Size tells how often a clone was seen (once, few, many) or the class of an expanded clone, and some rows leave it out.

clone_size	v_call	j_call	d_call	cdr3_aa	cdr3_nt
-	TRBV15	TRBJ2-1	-	CATSISFLDYPYNEQFF	TGTGCCACCAGCATTTCTTTCCTAGATTATCCCTACAATGAGCAGTTCTTC
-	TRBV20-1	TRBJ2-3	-	CSASGEPVGTDTQYF	TGCAGTGCTAGCGGGGAGCCGGTCGGCACAGATACGCAGTATTTT
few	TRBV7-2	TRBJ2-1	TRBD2	CASRLGLTGGNEQFF	TGTGCCAGCAGGCTAGGACTTACGGGGGGGAATGAGCAGTTCTTC
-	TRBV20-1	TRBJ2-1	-	CSASPSVYNEQFF	TGCAGTGCTAGCCCGTCGGTATACAATGAGCAGTTCTTC
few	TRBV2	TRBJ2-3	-	CATFGWGWPLSTDTQYF	TGTGCCACCTTCGGGTGGGGATGGCCCTTAAGCACAGATACGCAGTATTTT
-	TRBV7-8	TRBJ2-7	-	CASSPTLGSEQYF	TGTGCCAGCAGCCCGACTTTGGGGTCTGAGCAGTACTTC
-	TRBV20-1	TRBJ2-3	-	CTGRDLTDTQYF	TGCACTGGACGGGACCTCACAGATACGCAGTATTTT
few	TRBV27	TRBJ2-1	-	CASSVKMSSYNEQFF	TGTGCCAGCAGTGTCAAGATGAGCTCCTACAATGAGCAGTTCTTC
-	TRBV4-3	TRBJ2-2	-	CASSQDILPTGELFF	TGCGCCAGCAGCCAAGACATCTTACCCACCGGGGAGCTGTTTTTT
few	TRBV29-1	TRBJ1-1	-	CSVGTLFFGEAFF	TGCAGCGTAGGGACCTTATTTTTCGGTGAAGCTTTCTTT
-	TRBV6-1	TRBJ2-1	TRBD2	CASRRGTSGGKTYNEQFF	TGTGCCAGCAGGAGGGGGACTAGCGGGGGGAAAACCTACAATGAGCAGTTCTTC
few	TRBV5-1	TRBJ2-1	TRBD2	CASSLGTSGGHNEQFF	TGCGCCAGCAGCTTGGGGACTAGCGGGGGCCACAATGAGCAGTTCTTC
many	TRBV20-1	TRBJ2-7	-	CSARVVGNEQYF	TGCAGTGCTAGAGTGGTCGGGAACGAGCAGTACTTC
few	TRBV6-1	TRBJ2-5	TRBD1	CASSVGTGGETQYF	TGTGCCAGCAGTGTAGGGACAGGGGGTGAGACCCAGTACTTC
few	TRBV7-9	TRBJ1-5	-	CASNEDPNQPQHF	TGTGCCAGTAACGAGGACCCCAATCAGCCCCAGCATTTT
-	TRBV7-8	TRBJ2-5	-	CASSLFNLQETQYF	TGTGCCAGCAGCTTATTCAACCTCCAAGAGACCCAGTACTTC
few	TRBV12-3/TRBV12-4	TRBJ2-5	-	CASSPLGSGYQETQYF	TGTGCCAGCAGTCCCTTAGGTAGCGGATACCAAGAGACCCAGTACTTC
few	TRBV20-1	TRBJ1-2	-	CSASAQGRGGYTF	TGCAGTGCTAGCGCGCAGGGTCGTGGTGGCTACACCTTC
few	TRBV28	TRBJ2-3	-	CASNLGGTGTDTQYF	TGTGCCAGCAACCTAGGGGGAACGGGGACAGATACGCAGTATTTT
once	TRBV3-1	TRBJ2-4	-	CASSQEPRGRAKNIQYF	TGTGCCAGCAGCCAAGAACCCCGGGGGCGCGCCAAAAACATTCAGTACTTC
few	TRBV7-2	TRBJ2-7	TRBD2	CASSLLAGRTYEQYF	TGTGCCAGCAGCTTACTAGCGGGACGAACCTACGAGCAGTACTTC
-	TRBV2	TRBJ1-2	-	CASSELPGDGYTF	TGTGCCAGCAGTGAACTTCCTGGGGATGGCTACACCTTC
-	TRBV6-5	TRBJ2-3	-	CASSYSIWGASTDTQYF	TGTGCCAGCAGTTACTCAATATGGGGGGCGAGCACAGATACGCAGTATTTT
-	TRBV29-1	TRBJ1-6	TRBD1	CSVREGQGNSPLHF	TGCAGCGTAAGAGAGGGACAGGGGAATTCACCCCTCCACTTT
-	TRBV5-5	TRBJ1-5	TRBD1	CASSRTGEQPQHF	TGTGCCAGCAGCCGGACAGGGGAACAGCCCCAGCATTTT
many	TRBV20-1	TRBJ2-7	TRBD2	CSARPGLDYEQYF	TGCAGTGCTAGACCGGGACTAGACTACGAGCAGTACTTC
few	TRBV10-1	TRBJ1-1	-	CASSEWARGDTEAFF	TGCGCCAGCAGTGAGTGGGCCAGAGGCGACACTGAAGCTTTCTTT
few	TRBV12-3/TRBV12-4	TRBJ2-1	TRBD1	CASTSTGSYNEQFF	TGTGCCAGCACCTCGACAGGGTCCTACAATGAGCAGTTCTTC
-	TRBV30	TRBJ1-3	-	CAWSRSTGSGNTIYF	TGTGCCTGGAGCAGATCGACGGGCTCTGGAAACACCATATATTTT
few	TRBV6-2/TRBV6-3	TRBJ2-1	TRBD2	CASSYLRRPGLAGTYNEQFF	TGTGCCAGCAGTTACTTGAGAAGACCCGGACTAGCGGGTACTTACAATGAGCAGTTCTTC
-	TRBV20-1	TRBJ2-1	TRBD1	CSAIQGSYNEQFF	TGCAGTGCTATACAGGGGTCCTACAATGAGCAGTTCTTC
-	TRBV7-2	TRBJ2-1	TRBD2	CASSFLTSGEDNEQFF	TGTGCCAGCAGCTTCCTGACTAGCGGGGAAGACAATGAGCAGTTCTTC
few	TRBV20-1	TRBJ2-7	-	CSAPRLIGGEQYF	TGCAGTGCCCCTCGTCTCATAGGGGGGGAGCAGTACTTC
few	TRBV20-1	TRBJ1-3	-	CSAPIGREGNTIYF	TGCAGTGCCCCAATCGGACGGGAAGGAAACACCATATATTTT
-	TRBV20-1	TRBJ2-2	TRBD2	CSASTSGRTGELFF	TGCAGTGCTAGTACTAGCGGGAGGACCGGGGAGCTGTTTTTT
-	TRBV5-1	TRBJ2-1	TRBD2	CASSSAMGLAGNEQFF	TGCGCCAGCAGCTCAGCCATGGGACTAGCGGGCAATGAGCAGTTCTTC
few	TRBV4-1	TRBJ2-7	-	CASSQGVGRASYEQYF	TGCGCCAGCAGCCAAGGTGTGGGCAGGGCCTCCTACGAGCAGTACTTC
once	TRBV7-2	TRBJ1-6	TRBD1	CASSSDRALGALHF	TGTGCCAGCAGCTCGGACAGGGCTCTGGGCGCCCTCCACTTT
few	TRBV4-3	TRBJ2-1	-	CASSPDGSVRPDEQFF	TGCGCCAGCAGCCCTGATGGGTCCGTTAGACCGGATGAGCAGTTCTTC
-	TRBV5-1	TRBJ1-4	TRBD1	CASSRGTGREKLFF	TGCGCCAGCAGCCGGGGGACAGGGCGCGAAAAACTGTTTTTT
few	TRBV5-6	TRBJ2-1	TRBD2	CASSFLGGGTSYNEQFF	TGTGCCAGCAGCTTTTTGGGCGGGGGAACTTCCTACAATGAGCAGTTCTTC
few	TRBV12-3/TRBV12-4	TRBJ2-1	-	CASSAPSSEQFF	TGTGCCAGCAGTGCGCCGAGTTCTGAGCAGTTCTTC
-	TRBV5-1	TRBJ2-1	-	CASSLGLRDSYNEQFF	TGCGCCAGCAGCTTGGGACTACGGGACTCCTACAATGAGCAGTTCTTC
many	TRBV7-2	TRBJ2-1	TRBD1	CASSFQGVGRYNEQFF	TGTGCCAGCAGCTTTCAGGGGGTAGGTCGCTACAATGAGCAGTTCTTC
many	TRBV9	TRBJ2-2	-	CASSVGRNTGELFF	TGTGCCAGCAGCGTGGGACGGAACACCGGGGAGCTGTTTTTT
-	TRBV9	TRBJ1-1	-	CASSVEGGRDTEAFF	TGTGCCAGCAGCGTAGAGGGCGGGCGGGACACTGAAGCTTTCTTT
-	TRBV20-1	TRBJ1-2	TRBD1	CSAKHRGSKKGYTF	TGCAGTGCAAAACACAGGGGGTCGAAGAAAGGCTACACCTTC
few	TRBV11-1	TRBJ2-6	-	CASSPGQGGNSGANVLTF	TGTGCCAGCAGCCCGGGCCAGGGGGGTAACTCTGGGGCCAACGTCCTGACTTTC
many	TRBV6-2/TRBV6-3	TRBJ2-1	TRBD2	CASSRLTSGRAREQFF	TGTGCCAGCAGTCGATTAACTAGCGGGAGGGCCCGAGAGCAGTTCTTC
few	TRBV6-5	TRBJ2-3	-	CASSDSGGRTDTQYF	TGTGCCAGCAGCGACTCCGGGGGGCGCACAGATACGCAGTATTTT
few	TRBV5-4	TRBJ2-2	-	CASSFSSTNTGELFF	TGTGCCAGCAGCTTTTCATCGACGAACACCGGGGAGCTGTTTTTT
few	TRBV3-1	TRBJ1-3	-	CTSSQDRSIFSGNTIYF	TGTACCAGCAGCCAAGATCGTAGTATCTTCTCTGGAAACACCATATATTTT
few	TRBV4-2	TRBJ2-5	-	CASSQVGGGQQETQYF	TGTGCCAGCAGCCAAGTTGGGGGGGGGCAACAAGAGACCCAGTACTTC
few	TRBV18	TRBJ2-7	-	CASSPVGRGYEQYF	TGTGCCAGCTCACCAGTTGGTAGGGGGTACGAGCAGTACTTC
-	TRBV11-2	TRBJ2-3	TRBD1	CASSLDPGGVTDTQYF	TGTGCCAGCAGCTTAGATCCAGGGGGAGTAACAGATACGCAGTATTTT
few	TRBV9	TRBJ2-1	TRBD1	CASSVGDRGSEQFF	TGTGCCAGCAGCGTAGGGGACAGGGGGTCGGAGCAGTTCTTC
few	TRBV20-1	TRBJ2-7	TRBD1	CSARVGQGWSEQYF	TGCAGTGCTAGAGTGGGACAGGGGTGGTCCGAGCAGTACTTC